This is a list of T cell receptor beta chains from one sample in a study of blood T cell repertoires in COVID-19. Sequencing used immunoSEQ multiplex PCR; TCRdb keeps in-frame clones, though not all of them. The sample contains 250,000 to 350,000 clones, approximately 90% of which appear only once. Sequenced sample: peripheral blood. The receptors here all came from an older woman with acute or convalescent COVID-19. CDR3s include the opening cysteine and the closing phenylalanine or tryptophan. Each record gives: V gene, J gene, clone size, D gene, CDR3 DNA, CDR3 protein. D genes are given only for firm matches. Expanded clones get a size class; other rows say once, few or many, or leave the size out.

V gene: TRBV6-5
J gene: TRBJ2-1
clone size: once
D gene: TRBD2
CDR3 DNA: TGTGCCAGCACCCAGGTCTCTAGCGGGAGGGGTGAGCAGTTCTTC
CDR3 protein: CASTQVSSGRGEQFF

V gene: TRBV6-5
J gene: TRBJ1-4
clone size: -
D gene: TRBD1
CDR3 DNA: TGTGCCAGCAGTTACGTCCCGGGACAGCCAAATGAAAAACTGTTTTTT
CDR3 protein: CASSYVPGQPNEKLFF

V gene: TRBV6-2/TRBV6-3
J gene: TRBJ2-5
clone size: -
D gene: -
CDR3 DNA: TGTGCCAGCAGCGGGGCCGGGACTGGGGAGACCCAGTACTTC
CDR3 protein: CASSGAGTGETQYF

V gene: TRBV6-5
J gene: TRBJ1-1
clone size: once
D gene: -
CDR3 DNA: TGTGCCAGCAGTCTTCAAGGGGCTGAAGCTTTCTTT
CDR3 protein: CASSLQGAEAFF

V gene: TRBV7-6
J gene: TRBJ2-1
clone size: -
D gene: -
CDR3 DNA: TGTGCCAGCAGCTTAACAGGGCTAACGTACAATGAGCAGTTCTTC
CDR3 protein: CASSLTGLTYNEQFF

V gene: TRBV6-2/TRBV6-3
J gene: TRBJ2-1
clone size: -
D gene: TRBD1
CDR3 DNA: TGTGCCAGCAGTTTCGGACAGGGATTATACGATGAGCAGTTCTTC
CDR3 protein: CASSFGQGLYDEQFF

V gene: TRBV9
J gene: TRBJ2-2
clone size: -
D gene: -
CDR3 DNA: TGTGCCAGCAGCGGGGCGTTGGGGAGTCGCGGGGAGCTGTTTTTT
CDR3 protein: CASSGALGSRGELFF

V gene: TRBV28
J gene: TRBJ1-1
clone size: -
D gene: TRBD1
CDR3 DNA: TGTGCCAGCATCACTCCTTGGGGGCAGGGGGCTACTGAAGCTTTCTTT
CDR3 protein: CASITPWGQGATEAFF

V gene: TRBV7-2
J gene: TRBJ2-3
clone size: -
D gene: -
CDR3 DNA: TGTGCCAGCAGCTTTCCCCGAGGGGGAACCACAGATACGCAGTATTTT
CDR3 protein: CASSFPRGGTTDTQYF

V gene: TRBV5-4
J gene: TRBJ1-3
clone size: -
D gene: -
CDR3 DNA: TGTGCCAGCAGCCCCCAGGCCTCTGGAAACACCATATATTTT
CDR3 protein: CASSPQASGNTIYF

V gene: TRBV15
J gene: TRBJ1-4
clone size: -
D gene: TRBD1
CDR3 DNA: TGTGCCACCAGCAGAGCCTCGGACAGGGGAACTAATGAAAAACTGTTTTTT
CDR3 protein: CATSRASDRGTNEKLFF

V gene: TRBV2
J gene: TRBJ1-5
clone size: -
D gene: -
CDR3 DNA: TGTGCCAGCAGGGAGGGATCGGATCAGCCCCAGCATTTT
CDR3 protein: CASREGSDQPQHF

V gene: TRBV7-2
J gene: TRBJ1-2
clone size: -
D gene: -
CDR3 DNA: TGTGCCAGCAGCTTAGATCCGGGGGTCGGCTATGGCTACACCTTC
CDR3 protein: CASSLDPGVGYGYTF

V gene: TRBV27
J gene: TRBJ1-4
clone size: -
D gene: -
CDR3 DNA: TGTGCCAGCAGTTTTTTCAGAGGTAATGAAAAACTGTTTTTT
CDR3 protein: CASSFFRGNEKLFF

V gene: TRBV28
J gene: TRBJ1-1
clone size: -
D gene: TRBD1
CDR3 DNA: TGTGCCAGCAGTTCAGGGGGACAGATGAACACTGAAGCTTTCTTT
CDR3 protein: CASSSGGQMNTEAFF

V gene: TRBV24-1
J gene: TRBJ1-5
clone size: -
D gene: -
CDR3 DNA: TGTGCCACCAGTGATCGGGAGCCTACCTCGTCCCAGCATTTT
CDR3 protein: CATSDREPTSSQHF

V gene: TRBV3-1/TRBV3-2
J gene: TRBJ2-1
clone size: -
D gene: TRBD2
CDR3 DNA: TGTGCCAGCAGCCCACTCGCGGGACTAGCGGGAGGGAACAATGAGCAGTTCTTC
CDR3 protein: CASSPLAGLAGGNNEQFF

V gene: TRBV28
J gene: TRBJ2-7
clone size: -
D gene: -
CDR3 DNA: TGTGCCAGCAGTCCTCTCTACGAGCAGTACTTC
CDR3 protein: CASSPLYEQYF

V gene: TRBV5-4
J gene: TRBJ1-2
clone size: -
D gene: TRBD1
CDR3 DNA: TGTGCCAGCAGCTTGGCCCCGGGACAGGGAGCGAGGGGAGGCTACACCTTC
CDR3 protein: CASSLAPGQGARGGYTF

V gene: TRBV29-1
J gene: TRBJ1-1
clone size: -
D gene: -
CDR3 DNA: TGCAGCGTTGTGGGGGGCACTGAAGCTTTCTTT
CDR3 protein: CSVVGGTEAFF

V gene: TRBV12-3/TRBV12-4
J gene: TRBJ1-4
clone size: -
D gene: -
CDR3 DNA: TGTGCCAGCGGTAACATAAACGATGAAAAACTGTTTTTT
CDR3 protein: CASGNINDEKLFF

V gene: TRBV19
J gene: TRBJ1-5
clone size: -
D gene: -
CDR3 DNA: TGTGCCAGCCGAACAGGGAAGGGGAGCAATCAGCCCCAGCATTTT
CDR3 protein: CASRTGKGSNQPQHF

V gene: TRBV28
J gene: TRBJ1-5
clone size: -
D gene: -
CDR3 DNA: TGTGCCAGCAACAACCACAATCAGCCCCAGCATTTT
CDR3 protein: CASNNHNQPQHF

V gene: TRBV7-2
J gene: TRBJ2-1
clone size: few
D gene: -
CDR3 DNA: TGTGCCAGTCCGGGGGTCGAGTTCTTC
CDR3 protein: CASPGVEFF